This TCR beta chain came from a study of T cell repertoires in cytomegalovirus infection. The wider study: Matching HLA type, along with CMV infection, was indicated by public TCR beta signatures. Overall study findings and caveats: HLA-C-restricted TCR beta clonotypes specific for CMV led the ex vivo response. Frequencies of public TCR beta families were cumulated, and this identified carriers of CMV plus the relevant HLA.

TCRdb fed the reads into MiXCR, producing one record per CDR3 protein. The sample shows about 600,000 distinct CDR3 sequences, approximately 24% of them seen only once. Note on this clonotype: Its matching antigen is unknown.

Germline values: CDR1 SNHLY, CDR2 FYNNEI. V trimming: 8 bases; J trimming: 7 bases; junction bases outside the gene matches: 8. This CDR3 has 13 residues. The specimen was CD8+ T cells from PBMCs. This TCR was recovered from a human donor in good health (CMV status not recorded). Some clones in this sample may be carry-over from other donors' samples. This chain uses TRBV2 with TRBJ2-1, with 7 bases identical to TRBD2. The CDR3 sequence is CASGGGWRNEQFF. The CDR3 DNA is TGTGCCAGCGGGGGGGGATGGAGGAATGAGCAGTTCTTC.